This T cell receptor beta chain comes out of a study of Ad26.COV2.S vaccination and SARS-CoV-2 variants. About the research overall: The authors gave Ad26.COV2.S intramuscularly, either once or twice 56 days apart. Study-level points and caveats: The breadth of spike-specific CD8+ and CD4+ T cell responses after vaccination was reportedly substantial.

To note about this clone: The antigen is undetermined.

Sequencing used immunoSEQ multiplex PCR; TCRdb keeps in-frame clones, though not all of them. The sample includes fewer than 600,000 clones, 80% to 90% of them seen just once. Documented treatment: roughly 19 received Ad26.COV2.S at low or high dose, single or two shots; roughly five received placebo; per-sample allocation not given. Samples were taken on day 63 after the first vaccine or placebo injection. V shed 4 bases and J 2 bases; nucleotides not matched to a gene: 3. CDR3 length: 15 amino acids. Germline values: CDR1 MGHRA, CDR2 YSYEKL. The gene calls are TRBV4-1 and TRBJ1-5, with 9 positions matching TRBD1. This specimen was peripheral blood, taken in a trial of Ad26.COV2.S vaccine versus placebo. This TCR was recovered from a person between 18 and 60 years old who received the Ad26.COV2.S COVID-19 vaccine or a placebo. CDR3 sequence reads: CASSPGQGGNQPQHF. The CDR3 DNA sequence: TGCGCCAGCAGCCCGGGACAGGGTGGCAATCAGCCCCAGCATTTT.